Reported below is one TCR beta chain. This entry belongs to a study of blood T cell repertoires in COVID-19. This CDR3 has 14 residues. Germline lookup yields CDR1 SGHTA and CDR2 FQGNSA. With 5 bases removed from V and 5 bases from J, the gap between germline ends came to 12 bases. Original data processing: Amplification with reference gene primers provided the estimates of nucleated cell counts. The method was immunoSEQ multiplex PCR; TCRdb's version includes in-frame clones alone and lacks a portion of them. The DNA was the basis for D and trimming; V, J and clone size are from that table. The sample has approximately 260,000 clones, 75% to 90% seen once.

This rearrangement joins TRBV7-2 to TRBJ1-4; TRBD1 might be the D (5 bases). Sequencing was carried out using peripheral blood. The receptor's source is a woman in her 40s who had recovered from COVID-19. DNA for the CDR3: TGTGCCAGCAGCCGCGGGACGGGAAATGAAAAACTGTTTTTT. Its translation is CASSRGTGNEKLFF.